This T cell receptor beta chain is from a study of T cell responses to AZD1222 COVID-19 vaccine. Assay: immunoSEQ multiplex PCR; the TCRdb copy retains only in-frame clones and omits some. The sample records more than 80,000 clones, about 91% being singletons. V lost 5 bases, J lost 6 bases, and 3 bases stayed unmatched. The V gene's germline CDR1 is SGHAT and CDR2 FQDESV (reference sequence). The CDR3 contains 15 residues. The gene calls are TRBV11-1 and TRBJ2-1, with 14 bases that match TRBD2. The sequenced sample was peripheral blood, obtained on day 0 of MenACWY control vaccination. The sequence was collected from an adult in good health. The CDR3 reads CASSRLAGGPNEQFF. The CDR3, as DNA: TGTGCCAGCAGCCGACTAGCGGGGGGGCCCAATGAGCAGTTCTTC.